This TCR beta chain was found in a study of memory CD4+ T cells and cytomegalovirus serostatus. For this clone: As yet, its antigen is unknown.

Findings of the study overall: Median bootstrapped AUC for CMV status was approximately 0.94 originally, less than 0.92 US-trained. Suggested: most of the CMV-linked TCR signature lies in CD4+ memory cells.

Germline V gene data show CDR1 as SGHDT and CDR2 as YYEEEE. The length of the CDR3 is 17 residues. V was trimmed by 3 bases and J by 0 bases, leaving 16 bases between them. Single viable CD3+CD4+CD8-CD45RO+ cells were sorted as the memory CD4+ T cells. Serostatus was set by detecting CMV pp150, pp28, p38, p52 IgG. Data came from immunoSEQ multiplex PCR; TCRdb stores just in-frame clones and leaves some out. The sample records roughly 50,000 clones, less than 85% being singletons. This chain joins TRBV5-6 and TRBJ1-5, with a tentative D call TRBD1 (5 bases). This clonotype was obtained from an adult in good health and CMV-seronegative. Some clones in this sample may be carry-over from other donors' samples. What was sequenced was memory CD4+ T cells from blood. The CDR3 sequence is CASSWRGTGYSNQPQHF. The CDR3 DNA is TGTGCCAGCAGCTGGAGAGGGACTGGGTATAGCAATCAGCCCCAGCATTTT.